Listed below are T cell receptor beta chains from one sample, sequenced in a study of T cells in Graves' hyperthyroidism and ophthalmopathy. Via MiXCR, TCRdb re-called the multiplex PCR reads, giving one row per CDR3 protein. This table holds about 560,000 distinct CDR3 sequences, 15% to 19% found once. Sequences were obtained from blood. The source of these receptors is a woman in her 30s with Graves' hyperthyroidism. CDR3s include the opening cysteine and the closing phenylalanine or tryptophan. Expanded clones are given a class, and other clones once, few, many or no size at all.

abundance	v_gene	j_gene	CDR3aa
-	TRBV11-2	TRBJ2-7	CASSFLEAGGHEQYF
-	TRBV4-1	TRBJ1-1	CASSRTGMGNTEAFF
few	TRBV28	TRBJ1-1	CASSLFGQGANTEAFF
many	TRBV9	TRBJ2-7	CASSMGQDSYEQYF
-	TRBV10-1	TRBJ2-3	CASSRSGTYSTDTQYF
few	TRBV10-3	TRBJ1-1	CAISESQVDTEAFF
many	TRBV27	TRBJ1-5	CASSFSGGLNQPQHF
-	TRBV30	TRBJ2-3	CAWSATGESTDTQYF
few	TRBV19	TRBJ2-1	CAVETSVYEQFF
many	TRBV20-1	TRBJ2-7	CSATRRDRGTYEQYF
many	TRBV11-2	TRBJ2-2	CASSLGLRMTGELFF
-	TRBV24-1	TRBJ2-7	CATSDSGRGDEQYF
-	TRBV7-6	TRBJ1-1	CASSADRYTEAFF
many	TRBV6-2/TRBV6-3	TRBJ2-7	CASNPETGLGYEQYF
many	TRBV3-1	TRBJ1-2	CASSSGLSYYGYTF
many	TRBV18	TRBJ1-3	CASSPQEGGNTIYF
many	TRBV10-2	TRBJ2-1	CASSETVGGGYYNEQFF
many	TRBV5-1	TRBJ2-3	CASKPGQNTDTQYF
-	TRBV7-9	TRBJ2-7	CASSQQGWEQYF
few	TRBV18	TRBJ2-4	CASSPAQGNIQYF
-	TRBV15	TRBJ1-1	CATSRGGSTIAEAFF
many	TRBV7-2	TRBJ2-1	CASSFGGGRVVNEQFF
many	TRBV7-8	TRBJ2-4	CASSMLRDGAKNIQYF
few	TRBV27	TRBJ1-1	CASSLSGNLEAFF
many	TRBV20-1	TRBJ2-7	CSASGPGTGASYEQYF
many	TRBV15	TRBJ2-7	CATSRTGPTEQYF
-	TRBV6-1	TRBJ2-3	CASRFSGIADTQYF